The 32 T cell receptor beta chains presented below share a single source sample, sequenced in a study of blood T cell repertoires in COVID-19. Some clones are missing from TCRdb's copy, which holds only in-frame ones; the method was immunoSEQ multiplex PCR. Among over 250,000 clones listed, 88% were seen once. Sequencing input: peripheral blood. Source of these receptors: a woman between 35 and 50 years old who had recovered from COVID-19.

The CDR3 spells CAGAQSSGNTIYF. In DNA, the CDR3 is TGTGCGGGGGCCCAGAGCTCTGGAAACACCATATATTTT. The rearrangement joins TRBV19 to TRBJ1-3; perhaps TRBD1 as D (6 bases). The CDR3 has 13 amino acids. Germline V gene lookup returns CDR1 LNHDA and CDR2 SQIVND (reference sequence).

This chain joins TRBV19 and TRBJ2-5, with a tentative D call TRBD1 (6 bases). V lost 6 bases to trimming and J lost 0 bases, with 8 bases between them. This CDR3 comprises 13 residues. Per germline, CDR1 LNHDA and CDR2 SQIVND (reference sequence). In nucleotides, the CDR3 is TGTGCCAGTAGCACAGGGAACCAAGAGACCCAGTACTTC. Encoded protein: CASSTGNQETQYF.

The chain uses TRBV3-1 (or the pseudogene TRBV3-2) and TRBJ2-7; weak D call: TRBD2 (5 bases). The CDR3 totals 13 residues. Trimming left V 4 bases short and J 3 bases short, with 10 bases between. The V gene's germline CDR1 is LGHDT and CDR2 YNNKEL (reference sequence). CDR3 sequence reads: CASSLGLSYEQYF. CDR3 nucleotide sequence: TGTGCCAGCAGCCTCGGACTCAGCTACGAGCAGTACTTC.

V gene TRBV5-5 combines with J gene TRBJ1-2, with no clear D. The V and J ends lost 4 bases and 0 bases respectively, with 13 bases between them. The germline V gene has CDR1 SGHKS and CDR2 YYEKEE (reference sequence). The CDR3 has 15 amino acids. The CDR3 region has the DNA TGTGCCAGCAGCGCGTCGGTAACCTCTAACTATGGCTACACCTTC. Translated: CASSASVTSNYGYTF.

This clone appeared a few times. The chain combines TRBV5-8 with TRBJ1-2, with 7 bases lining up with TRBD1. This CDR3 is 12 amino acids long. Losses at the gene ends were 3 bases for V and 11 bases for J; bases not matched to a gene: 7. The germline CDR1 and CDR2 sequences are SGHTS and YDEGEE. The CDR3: CASSYYRGGYTF. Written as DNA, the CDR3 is TGTGCCAGCAGCTACTACAGGGGAGGATACACCTTC.

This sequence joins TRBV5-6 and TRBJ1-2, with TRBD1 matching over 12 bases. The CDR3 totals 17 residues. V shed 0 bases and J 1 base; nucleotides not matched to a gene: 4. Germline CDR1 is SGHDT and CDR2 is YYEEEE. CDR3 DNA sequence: TGTGCCAGCAGCTTGGGGGACAGGGGGCGCCATAACTATGGCTACACCTTC. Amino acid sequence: CASSLGDRGRHNYGYTF.

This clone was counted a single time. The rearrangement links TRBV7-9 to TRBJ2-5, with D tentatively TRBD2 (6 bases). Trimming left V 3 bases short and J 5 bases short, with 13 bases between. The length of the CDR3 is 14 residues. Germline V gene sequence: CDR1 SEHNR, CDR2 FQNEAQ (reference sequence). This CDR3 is CASSFGGFRETQYF. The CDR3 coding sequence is TGTGCCAGCAGCTTTGGGGGGTTTCGGGAGACCCAGTACTTC.

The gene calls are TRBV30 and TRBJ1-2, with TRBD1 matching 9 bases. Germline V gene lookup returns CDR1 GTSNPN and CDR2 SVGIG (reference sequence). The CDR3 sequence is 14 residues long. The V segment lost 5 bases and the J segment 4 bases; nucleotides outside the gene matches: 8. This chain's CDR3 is CAWGQGYESYGYTF. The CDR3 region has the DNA TGTGCCTGGGGACAGGGGTATGAGAGCTATGGCTACACCTTC.

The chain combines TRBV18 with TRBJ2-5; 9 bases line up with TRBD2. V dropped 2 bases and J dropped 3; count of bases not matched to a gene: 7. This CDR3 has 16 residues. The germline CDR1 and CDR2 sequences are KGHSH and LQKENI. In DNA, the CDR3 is TGTGCCAGCTCACCAGGGGCGGGAGGGCCGGAAGAGACCCAGTACTTC. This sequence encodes CASSPGAGGPEETQYF.

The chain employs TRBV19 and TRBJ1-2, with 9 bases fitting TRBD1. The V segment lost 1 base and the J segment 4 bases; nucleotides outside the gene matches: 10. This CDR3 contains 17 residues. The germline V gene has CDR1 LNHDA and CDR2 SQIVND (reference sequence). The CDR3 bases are TGTGCCAGTAGTATAGCTGGACAGGGGTCTCGACGCTATGGCTACACCTTC. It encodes CASSIAGQGSRRYGYTF.

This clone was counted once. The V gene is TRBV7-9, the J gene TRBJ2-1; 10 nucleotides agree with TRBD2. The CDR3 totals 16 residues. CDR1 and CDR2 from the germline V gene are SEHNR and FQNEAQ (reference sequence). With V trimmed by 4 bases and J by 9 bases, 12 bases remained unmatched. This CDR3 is CASSSGGLAGEVEQFF. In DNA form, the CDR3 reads TGTGCCAGCAGCTCGGGCGGGCTAGCGGGAGAGGTTGAGCAGTTCTTC.

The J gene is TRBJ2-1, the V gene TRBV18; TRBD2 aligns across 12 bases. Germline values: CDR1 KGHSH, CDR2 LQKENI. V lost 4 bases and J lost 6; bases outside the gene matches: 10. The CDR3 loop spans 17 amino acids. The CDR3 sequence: CASSLRLAGVIGNEQFF. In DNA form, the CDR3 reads TGTGCCAGCTCACTGAGACTAGCGGGAGTGATTGGCAATGAGCAGTTCTTC.

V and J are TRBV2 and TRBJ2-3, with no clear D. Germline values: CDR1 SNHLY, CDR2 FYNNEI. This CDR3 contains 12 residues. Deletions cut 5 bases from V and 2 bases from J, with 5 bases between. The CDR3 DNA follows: TGTGCCAGCAGTACCTACACAGATACGCAGTATTTT. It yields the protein CASSTYTDTQYF.

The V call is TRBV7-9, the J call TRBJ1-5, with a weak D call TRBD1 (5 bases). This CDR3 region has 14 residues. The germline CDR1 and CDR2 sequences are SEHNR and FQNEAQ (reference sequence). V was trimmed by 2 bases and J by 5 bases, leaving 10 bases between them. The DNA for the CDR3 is TGTGCCAGCAGCTTATGGGGAGGGGATCAGCCCCAGCATTTT. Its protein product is CASSLWGGDQPQHF. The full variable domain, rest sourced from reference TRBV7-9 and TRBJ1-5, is DTGVSQNPRHKITKRGQNVTFRCDPISEHNRLYWYRQTLGQGPEFLTYFQNEAQLEKSRLLSDRFSAERPKGSFSTLEIQRTEQGDSAMYLCASSLWGGDQPQHFGDGTRLSIL.

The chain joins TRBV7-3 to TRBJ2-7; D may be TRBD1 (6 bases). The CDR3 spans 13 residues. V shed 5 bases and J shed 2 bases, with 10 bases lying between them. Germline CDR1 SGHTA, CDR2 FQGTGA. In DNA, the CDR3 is TGTGCCAGCAGCCCCCAGGGGCCCTACGAGCAGTACTTC. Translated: CASSPQGPYEQYF. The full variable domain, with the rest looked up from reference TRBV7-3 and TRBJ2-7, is GAGVSQTPSNKVTEKGKYVELRCDPISGHTALYWYRQSLGQGPEFLIYFQGTGAADDSGLPNDRFFAVRPEGSVSTLKIQRTERGDSAVYLCASSPQGPYEQYFGPGTRLTVT.

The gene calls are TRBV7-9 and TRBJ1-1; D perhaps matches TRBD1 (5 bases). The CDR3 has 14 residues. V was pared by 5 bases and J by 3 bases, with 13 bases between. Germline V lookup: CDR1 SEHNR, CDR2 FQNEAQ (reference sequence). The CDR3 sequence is CASSLLGGDTEAFF. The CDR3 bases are TGTGCCAGCAGCCTCCTGGGGGGGGACACTGAAGCTTTCTTT.

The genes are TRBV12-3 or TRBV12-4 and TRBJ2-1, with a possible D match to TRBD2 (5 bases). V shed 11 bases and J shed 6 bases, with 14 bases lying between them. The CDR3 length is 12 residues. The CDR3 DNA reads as TGTGCCCTAGCTTTTTCTACCAATGAGCAGTTCTTC. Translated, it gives CALAFSTNEQFF.

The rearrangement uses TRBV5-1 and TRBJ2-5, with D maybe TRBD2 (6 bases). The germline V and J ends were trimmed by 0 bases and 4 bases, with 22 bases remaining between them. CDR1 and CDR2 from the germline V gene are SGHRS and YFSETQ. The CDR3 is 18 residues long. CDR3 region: CASSLAWAGPIGGETQYF. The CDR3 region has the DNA TGCGCCAGCAGCTTGGCCTGGGCGGGGCCCATAGGAGGAGAGACCCAGTACTTC.

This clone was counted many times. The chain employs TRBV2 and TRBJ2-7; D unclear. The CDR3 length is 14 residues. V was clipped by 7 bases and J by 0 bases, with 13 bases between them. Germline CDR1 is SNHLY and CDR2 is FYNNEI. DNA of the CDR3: TGTGCCAGCAAGCTGGGCCAGAGCTCCTACGAGCAGTACTTC. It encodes CASKLGQSSYEQYF.

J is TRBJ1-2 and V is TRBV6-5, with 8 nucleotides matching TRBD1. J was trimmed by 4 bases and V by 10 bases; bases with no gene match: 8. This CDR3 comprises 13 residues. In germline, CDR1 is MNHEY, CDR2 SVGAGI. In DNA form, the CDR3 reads TGTGCCACCGCTCAGGGGGCCGGCTATGGCTACACCTTC. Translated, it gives CATAQGAGYGYTF.

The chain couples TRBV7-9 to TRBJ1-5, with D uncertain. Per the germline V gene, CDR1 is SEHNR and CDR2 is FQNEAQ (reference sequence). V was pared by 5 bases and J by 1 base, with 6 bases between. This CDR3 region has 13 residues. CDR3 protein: CASSHGSNQPQHF. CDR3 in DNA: TGTGCCAGCAGCCACGGGAGCAATCAGCCCCAGCATTTT.

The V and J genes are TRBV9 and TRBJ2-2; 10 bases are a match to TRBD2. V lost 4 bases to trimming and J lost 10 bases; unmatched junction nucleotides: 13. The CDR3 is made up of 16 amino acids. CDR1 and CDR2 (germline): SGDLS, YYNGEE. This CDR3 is CASSPTGTSAPMELFF. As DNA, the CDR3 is TGTGCCAGCAGCCCTACCGGGACTAGCGCACCTATGGAGCTGTTTTTT.

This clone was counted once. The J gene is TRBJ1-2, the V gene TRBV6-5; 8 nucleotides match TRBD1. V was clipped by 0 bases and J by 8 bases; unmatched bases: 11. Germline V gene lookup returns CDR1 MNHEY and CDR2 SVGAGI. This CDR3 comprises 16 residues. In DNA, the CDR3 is TGTGCCAGCAGTTACTCCCGGACAGGGCCCGCTATGGGCTACACCTTC. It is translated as CASSYSRTGPAMGYTF.

The CDR3 region is CASSLRAGGGRNEQFF. In nucleotides, the CDR3 is TGTGCCAGCAGCTTACGGGCGGGAGGGGGCCGCAATGAGCAGTTCTTC. The gene calls are TRBV11-3 and TRBJ2-1; 9 nucleotides line up with TRBD2. Germline V lookup: CDR1 SGHNT, CDR2 YENEEA. The J segment lost 6 bases and the V segment lost 2 bases, leaving 8 bases of the junction unmatched. The CDR3 extends over 16 amino acids.

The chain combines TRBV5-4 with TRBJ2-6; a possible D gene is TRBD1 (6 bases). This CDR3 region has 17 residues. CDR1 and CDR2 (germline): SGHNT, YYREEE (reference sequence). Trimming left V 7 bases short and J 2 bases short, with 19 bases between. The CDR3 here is CASQTGQFIAGANVLTF. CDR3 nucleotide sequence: TGTGCCAGCCAAACCGGACAGTTCATAGCTGGGGCCAACGTCCTGACTTTC. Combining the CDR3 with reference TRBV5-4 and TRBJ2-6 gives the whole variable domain ETGVTQSPTHLIKTRGQQVTLRCSSQSGHNTVSWYQQALGQGPQFIFQYYREEENGRGNFPPRFSGLQFPNYSSELNVNALELDDSALYLCASQTGQFIAGANVLTFGAGSRLTVL.

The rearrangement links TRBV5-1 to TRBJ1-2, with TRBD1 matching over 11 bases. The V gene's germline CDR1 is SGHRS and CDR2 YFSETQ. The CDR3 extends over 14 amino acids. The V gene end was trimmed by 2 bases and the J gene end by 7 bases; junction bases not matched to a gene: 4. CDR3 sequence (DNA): TGCGCCAGCAGCTTTGGACAGGGGGCAGGTGGCTACACCTTC. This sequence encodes CASSFGQGAGGYTF.

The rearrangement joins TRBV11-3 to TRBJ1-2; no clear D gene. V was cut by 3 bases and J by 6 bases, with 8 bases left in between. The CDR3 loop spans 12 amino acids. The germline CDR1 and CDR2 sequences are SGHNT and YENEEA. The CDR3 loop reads CASSLGLDGYTF. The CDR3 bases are TGTGCCAGCAGCTTGGGCCTGGATGGCTACACCTTC.

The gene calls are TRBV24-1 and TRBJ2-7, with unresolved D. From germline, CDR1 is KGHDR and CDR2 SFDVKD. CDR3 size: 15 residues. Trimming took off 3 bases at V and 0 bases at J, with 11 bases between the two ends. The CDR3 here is CATSDPRDFSYEQYF. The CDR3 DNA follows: TGTGCCACCAGTGATCCCAGAGACTTCTCCTACGAGCAGTACTTC.

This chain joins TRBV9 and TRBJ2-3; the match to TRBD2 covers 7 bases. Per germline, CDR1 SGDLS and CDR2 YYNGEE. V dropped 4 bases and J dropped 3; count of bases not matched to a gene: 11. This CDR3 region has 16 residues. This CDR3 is CASSPAPAGGTDTQYF. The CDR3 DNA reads TGTGCCAGCAGCCCGGCGCCGGCCGGGGGGACAGATACGCAGTATTTT.

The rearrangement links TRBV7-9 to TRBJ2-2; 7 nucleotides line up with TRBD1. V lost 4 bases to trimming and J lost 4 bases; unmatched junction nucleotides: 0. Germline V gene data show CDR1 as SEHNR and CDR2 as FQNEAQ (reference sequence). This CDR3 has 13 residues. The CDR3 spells CASSSGGTGELFF. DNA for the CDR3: TGTGCCAGCAGCTCAGGGGGCACCGGGGAGCTGTTTTTT. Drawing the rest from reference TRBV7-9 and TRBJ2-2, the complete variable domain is DTGVSQNPRHKITKRGQNVTFRCDPISEHNRLYWYRQTLGQGPEFLTYFQNEAQLEKSRLLSDRFSAERPKGSFSTLEIQRTEQGDSAMYLCASSSGGTGELFFGEGSRLTVL.

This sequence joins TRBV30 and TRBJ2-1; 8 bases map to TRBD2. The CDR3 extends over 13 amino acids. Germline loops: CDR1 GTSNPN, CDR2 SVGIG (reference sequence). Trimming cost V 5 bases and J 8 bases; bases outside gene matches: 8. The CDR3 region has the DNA TGTGCCTGGTTCCGGGAGGGCTTGGATGAGCAGTTCTTC. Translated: CAWFREGLDEQFF.

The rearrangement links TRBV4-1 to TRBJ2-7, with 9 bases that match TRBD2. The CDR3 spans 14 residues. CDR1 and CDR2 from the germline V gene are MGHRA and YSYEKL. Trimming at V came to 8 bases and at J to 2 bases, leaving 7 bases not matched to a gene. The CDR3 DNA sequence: TGCGCCAGCCGGGGGCGGGAGGGCCCCTACGAGCAGTACTTC. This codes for CASRGREGPYEQYF.